This T cell receptor (beta chain) is from a study of blood T cell repertoires in COVID-19. The participants were between about 18 and 90 years old and came from under 25 US areas. Cohorts were assigned according to the clinical history that participants reported. The recovered donors of Cohort 3 showed two negative PCRs, clearance, or symptom resolution. Clones were sequenced by immunoSEQ multiplex PCR, and TCRdb holds only the in-frame ones, with some missing. The table lists about 370,000 clones, 80% to 90% of them singletons. With 10 bases clipped from V and 15 bases from J, the junction kept 13 bases outside the gene matches. Germline CDR1 reads LGHDT; CDR2 reads YNNKEL (reference sequence). The CDR3 extends over 12 amino acids.

Sequencing was carried out using PBMCs or T cells enriched from blood (not recorded which). This receptor was taken from a man between 18 and 35 years old who had recovered from COVID-19. The V call is TRBV3-1 (or the pseudogene TRBV3-2), the J call TRBJ2-2; TRBD2 matches at 8 bases. The CDR3 loop reads CATQTSPGGLFF. The DNA of the CDR3 is TGTGCCACCCAGACCTCCCCGGGAGGGTTGTTTTTT.